The 22 T cell receptor beta chains listed next were all sequenced from one sample in a study of cytomegalovirus exposure and HLA in healthy donors. The data were produced by immunoSEQ multiplex PCR, yet TCRdb's version contains in-frame clones alone and is incomplete. This table holds 150,000 to 200,000 clones, more than 80% found once. The sample comprised PBMCs. These receptor sequences come from a man aged 18 to 30 in good health and CMV-seropositive.

This clone was counted a few times. The chain carries TRBV6-1 and TRBJ2-5; D possibly corresponds to TRBD1 (6 bases). This CDR3 region has 17 residues. CDR1 is MNHNS and CDR2 is SASEGT in the germline V gene. Trimming removed 1 base at V and 4 bases at J, with 19 bases between. As DNA, the CDR3 is TGTGCCAGCAGTGAAGGCCCGCAGGGGCCTTATACAGAGACCCAGTACTTC. Translating gives CASSEGPQGPYTETQYF.

This clone was seen only a few times. It is unclear where the CDR3 begins or ends on the DNA, so no DNA is shown, and the CDR3 is as TCRdb lists it. The rearrangement links TRBV13 to TRBJ1-5. The germline V gene encodes CDR1 PRHDT and CDR2 FYEKMQ (reference sequence). The CDR3 is made up of 16 amino acids, end residues included. CDR3 region: CASSLSLRGGNQPQHF.

The chain couples TRBV21-1 to TRBJ2-7; the table's D gene call, TRBD1, was not cross checked with the DNA. TRBV21-1 is termed a pseudogene. This CDR3 comprises 17 residues. CDR3 nucleotide sequence: TGTGCCAGCAGCAAAAGAAAAGGAGGGACAGACTCCTACGAGCAGTACTTC. This codes for CASSKRKGGTDSYEQYF.

The J gene is TRBJ2-5, the V gene TRBV7-3; TRBD2 matches at 13 bases. This CDR3 has 16 residues. CDR1 is SGHTA and CDR2 is FQGTGA in the germline V gene. V was clipped by 4 bases and J by 4 bases; unmatched bases: 6. CDR3 sequence (DNA): TGTGCCAGCAGCTCAGGACTAGCGGGAGTTGGAGAGACCCAGTACTTC. This encodes CASSSGLAGVGETQYF.

CDR3 in DNA: TGTGCCAGCTCACCAAGTGGACAGGACACTAACTATGGCTACACCTTC. It is translated as CASSPSGQDTNYGYTF. The chain joins TRBV18 to TRBJ1-2, with 7 bases lining up with TRBD1. CDR1 and CDR2 (germline): KGHSH, LQKENI. V was clipped by 2 bases and J by 0 bases; unmatched bases: 6. The CDR3 has 16 residues.

V gene TRBV5-4 combines with J gene TRBJ2-1, with D possibly being TRBD2 (5 bases). Germline V CDR1 and CDR2: SGHNT, YYREEE (reference sequence). The CDR3 length is 14 residues. V gave up 2 bases and J gave up 13 bases, with 19 bases separating them. The CDR3 nucleotides are TGTGCCAGCAGCTTCGGCCGACAAGACCGGGATCAGTTCTTC. As protein: CASSFGRQDRDQFF.

The chain has TRBV27 and TRBJ1-3, with TRBD1 matching over 9 bases. V lost 6 bases to trimming and J lost 0 bases; unmatched junction nucleotides: 6. The length of the CDR3 is 16 residues. CDR1 is MNHEY, CDR2 SMNVEV, per germline (reference sequence). The chain's CDR3 is CASSPYRGLSGNTIYF. In nucleotides, the CDR3 is TGTGCCAGCAGCCCTTACAGGGGGCTCTCTGGAAACACCATATATTTT.

V usage is TRBV5-1 and J usage is TRBJ1-4; D gene unclear. Per germline, CDR1 SGHRS and CDR2 YFSETQ. CDR3 length equals 15 residues. V was clipped by 4 bases and J by 0 bases, with 10 bases between them. The CDR3, as DNA: TGCGCCAGCAGCCCGACTTCCGCAACTAATGAAAAACTGTTTTTT. It yields the protein CASSPTSATNEKLFF. Full variable domain (outside the CDR3, taken from reference TRBV5-1 and TRBJ1-4): KAGVTQTPRYLIKTRGQQVTLSCSPISGHRSVSWYQQTPGQGLQFLFEYFSETQRNKGNFPGRFSGRQFSNSRSEMNVSTLELGDSALYLCASSPTSATNEKLFFGSGTQLSVL.

CDR3 coding DNA: TGTGCCAGCACCTTTGGGGGACTAGCGGATAACAATGAGCAGTTCTTC. This codes for CASTFGGLADNNEQFF. The chain couples TRBV28 to TRBJ2-1; 11 nucleotides match TRBD2. The CDR3 has 16 amino acids. The V gene end was trimmed by 7 bases and the J gene end by 5 bases; junction bases not matched to a gene: 10. The V gene's germline CDR1 is MDHEN and CDR2 SYDVKM.

The chain carries TRBV29-1 and TRBJ2-1, with TRBD1 matching 12 bases. Per germline, CDR1 SQVTM and CDR2 ANQGSEA. V shed 5 bases and J 3 bases; nucleotides not matched to a gene: 8. CDR3 length: 16 amino acids. CDR3 protein: CSVTTGTGGNYNEQFF. In DNA, the CDR3 is TGCAGCGTTACAACCGGGACAGGGGGCAACTACAATGAGCAGTTCTTC.

This clone appeared a single time. The genes are TRBV9 and TRBJ2-7, with D tentatively TRBD2 (6 bases). Trimming cost V 4 bases and J 3 bases, with 17 bases left between them. CDR3 length: 15 amino acids. Germline V lookup: CDR1 SGDLS, CDR2 YYNGEE. The CDR3 protein is CASSPIRDSYYEQYF. CDR3 coding DNA: TGTGCCAGCAGCCCGATCCGGGACTCCTACTACGAGCAGTACTTC.

The sample holds one count of this clone. The chain carries TRBV27 and TRBJ2-7; TRBD2 aligns across 11 bases. The germline V gene encodes CDR1 MNHEY and CDR2 SMNVEV (reference sequence). Losses at the gene ends were 6 bases for V and 1 base for J; bases not matched to a gene: 5. This CDR3 has 15 amino acids. Here the CDR3 reads CASRFTSGGSYEQYF. CDR3 coding DNA: TGTGCCAGCAGATTTACTAGCGGGGGATCCTACGAGCAGTACTTC.

The V and J genes are TRBV12-5 and TRBJ2-2, with D possibly being TRBD1 (6 bases). From germline, CDR1 is LGHNT and CDR2 FRNRAP. The CDR3 loop spans 15 amino acids. V was cut by 6 bases and J by 2 bases, with 13 bases left in between. DNA for the CDR3: TGTGCTAGTGGCTCTGGACAGAAAAACACCGGGGAGCTGTTTTTT. Amino acids: CASGSGQKNTGELFF.

The rearrangement links TRBV25-1 to TRBJ1-4; a possible D gene is TRBD1 (5 bases). The CDR3 has 14 amino acids. The V gene's germline CDR1 is MGHDK and CDR2 SYGVNS. Trimming removed 5 bases at V and 2 bases at J, with 9 bases between. CDR3 sequence reads: CASSFRGTNEKLFF. DNA of the CDR3: TGTGCCAGCAGTTTTCGGGGGACTAATGAAAAACTGTTTTTT.

The chain couples TRBV27 to TRBJ2-1, with unresolved D. This CDR3 region has 16 residues. The germline V and J ends were trimmed by 1 base and 1 base, with 11 bases remaining between them. CDR1 is MNHEY, CDR2 SMNVEV, per germline (reference sequence). Here the CDR3 reads CASSLYWAGSYNEQFF. The CDR3 nucleotides are TGTGCCAGCAGTTTATACTGGGCTGGGTCCTACAATGAGCAGTTCTTC.

The rearrangement joins TRBV7-9 to TRBJ2-2, with 7 positions matching TRBD2. This CDR3 is 15 amino acids long. V dropped 5 bases and J dropped 7; count of bases not matched to a gene: 10. Germline V gene sequence: CDR1 SEHNR, CDR2 FQNEAQ (reference sequence). The CDR3 sequence is CASSGSGEGNGELFF. CDR3 sequence (DNA): TGTGCCAGCAGCGGGAGCGGGGAGGGGAACGGGGAGCTGTTTTTT.

The chain joins TRBV7-2 to TRBJ2-7; maybe TRBD1 (6 bases). There are 16 residues in the CDR3. Per germline, CDR1 SGHTA and CDR2 FQGNSA. V was cut by 1 base and J by 2 bases, with 15 bases left in between. The CDR3 reads CASSLVSPGVPYEQYF. The DNA for the CDR3 is TGTGCCAGCAGCTTAGTTTCCCCAGGGGTTCCCTACGAGCAGTACTTC.

The rearrangement links TRBV4-3 to TRBJ2-2; 9 bases map to TRBD2. The CDR3 spans 17 residues. Per germline, CDR1 LGHNA and CDR2 YSLEER. Unmatched junction bases numbered 6, after V lost 3 bases and J lost 1 base. CDR3 residues: CASSHPRAGGNTGELFF. The CDR3 nucleotides read TGCGCCAGCAGCCATCCGCGAGCGGGAGGGAACACCGGGGAGCTGTTTTTT.

The DNA for the CDR3 is TGCGCCAGCAGCATAAGCGAAAGCACAGATACGCAGTATTTT. Its translation is CASSISESTDTQYF. The rearrangement joins TRBV5-1 to TRBJ2-3; D is undetermined. This CDR3 is 14 amino acids long. Germline lookup yields CDR1 SGHRS and CDR2 YFSETQ. Trimming took off 4 bases at V and 0 bases at J, with 9 bases between the two ends. Variable domain in full (rest from reference TRBV5-1 and TRBJ2-3): KAGVTQTPRYLIKTRGQQVTLSCSPISGHRSVSWYQQTPGQGLQFLFEYFSETQRNKGNFPGRFSGRQFSNSRSEMNVSTLELGDSALYLCASSISESTDTQYFGPGTRLTVL.

The chain couples TRBV9 to TRBJ2-7; D is possibly TRBD2 (5 bases). Germline CDR1 is SGDLS and CDR2 is YYNGEE. V lost 3 bases and J 7 bases, leaving 5 bases between the germline ends. CDR3 length: 10 residues. The CDR3 DNA reads TGTGCCAGCAGCGGGAGGGAGCAGTACTTC. It yields the protein CASSGREQYF. Full variable domain (missing parts from reference TRBV9 and TRBJ2-7): DSGVTQTPKHLITATGQRVTLRCSPRSGDLSVYWYQQSLDQGLQFLIQYYNGEERAKGNILERFSAQQFPDLHSELNLSSLELGDSALYFCASSGREQYFGPGTRLTVT.

The chain recombines TRBV27 with TRBJ2-7; 8 bases are a match to TRBD1. The trim removed 6 bases at V and 1 base at J, leaving 2 bases unmatched. Germline V gene data show CDR1 as MNHEY and CDR2 as SMNVEV (reference sequence). The CDR3 totals 13 residues. CDR3 amino acids: CASSRTGSYEQYF. The CDR3 DNA reads TGTGCCAGCAGCCGGACAGGGTCCTACGAGCAGTACTTC.

This clone was recorded once. This sequence joins TRBV27 and TRBJ2-1; D is possibly TRBD1 (6 bases). V was cut by 3 bases and J by 3 bases, with 15 bases left in between. This CDR3 has 16 residues. Germline V CDR1 and CDR2: MNHEY, SMNVEV (reference sequence). The CDR3 region is CASSFLVGTIYNEQFF. Written as DNA, the CDR3 is TGTGCCAGCAGTTTCCTGGTCGGGACAATCTACAATGAGCAGTTCTTC.